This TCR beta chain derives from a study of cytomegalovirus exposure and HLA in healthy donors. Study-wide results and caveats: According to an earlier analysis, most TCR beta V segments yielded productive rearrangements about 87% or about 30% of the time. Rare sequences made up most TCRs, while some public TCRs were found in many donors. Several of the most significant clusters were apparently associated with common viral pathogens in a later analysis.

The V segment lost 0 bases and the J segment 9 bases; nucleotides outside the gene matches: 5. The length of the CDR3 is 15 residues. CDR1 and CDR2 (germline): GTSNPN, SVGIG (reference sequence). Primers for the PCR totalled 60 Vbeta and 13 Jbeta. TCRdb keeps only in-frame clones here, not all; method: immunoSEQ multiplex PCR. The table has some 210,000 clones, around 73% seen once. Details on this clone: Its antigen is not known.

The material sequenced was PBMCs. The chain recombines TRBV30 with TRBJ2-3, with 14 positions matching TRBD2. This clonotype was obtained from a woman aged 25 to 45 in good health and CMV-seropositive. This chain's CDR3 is CAWSVPGLAGDTQYF. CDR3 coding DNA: TGTGCCTGGAGTGTCCCGGGACTAGCGGGAGACACGCAGTATTTT.